A selection of T cell receptor beta chains follows, all from one sample in a study. Here immunoSEQ multiplex PCR was the method, and the copy in TCRdb shows in-frame clones only, minus some. The sample includes approximately 70,000 clones, 85% to 95% of them seen just once. The sequenced material came from PBMCs. The source of these receptors is a man aged 40-49 years with rheumatoid arthritis. Each CDR3 is given with its conserved first and last residue. A D gene is named only where the DNA matches it firmly. Size is omitted from some rows. Given values are once, few, many or a class for expanded clones.

v_call,j_call,d_call,clone_size,cdr3_nt,cdr3_aa
TRBV10-3,TRBJ2-7,-,-,TGTGCCATCAGTGGGACCTCCTACGAGCAGTACTTC,CAISGTSYEQYF
TRBV5-1,TRBJ2-1,-,once,TGCGCCAGCAGCTTGAGGGACCACCTGTCCGGGAATGAGCAGTTCTTC,CASSLRDHLSGNEQFF
TRBV21-1,TRBJ1-5,-,-,TGTGCCAGCAGCCACATGACAGGTCAGGGAGCACTGTGTAGCAATCAGCCCCAGCATTTT,CASSHMTGQGALCSNQPQHF
TRBV27,TRBJ1-4,-,-,TGTGCCAGCAGTTTCCTGGGACCAACTAATGAAAAACTGTTTTTT,CASSFLGPTNEKLFF
TRBV7-9,TRBJ2-5,-,-,TGTGCCAGCAGCTTAGGCGGTGCGTGGGAGACCCAGTACTTC,CASSLGGAWETQYF
TRBV5-4,TRBJ2-3,-,-,TGTGCCAGCAGCTTGGGACAGGCGGATACGCAGTATTTT,CASSLGQADTQYF
TRBV6-4,TRBJ2-1,-,once,TGTGCCAGCAGCGCACTAGCCCTCCAGGGTGAGCAGTTCTTC,CASSALALQGEQFF
TRBV15,TRBJ2-7,-,few,TGTGCCACCAGCACAGCGCTTTTGACCTCCTACGAGCAGTACTTC,CATSTALLTSYEQYF
TRBV21-1,TRBJ2-1,-,-,TGTGCCAGCAGCAAAGAGGTTAGCGGGATGGGCCCAGGGAATGAGCAGTTCTTC,CASSKEVSGMGPGNEQFF
TRBV28,TRBJ2-7,TRBD2,-,TGTGCCAGCAGTGGGGGGGGGATCTCCGAGCAGTACTTC,CASSGGGISEQYF
TRBV3-1/TRBV3-2,TRBJ2-3,-,-,TGTGCCAGCAGGTTAGAGGGTTCAGATACGCAGTATTTT,CASRLEGSDTQYF
TRBV28,TRBJ1-1,-,-,TGTGCCAGCAGTTTAAGCGTTCGGGTGAACACTGAAGCTTTCTTT,CASSLSVRVNTEAFF
TRBV4-1,TRBJ1-2,TRBD1,-,TGCGCCAGCAGCCAACCAAGGGGGCCGGACAGCAATACTAACTATGGCTACACCTTC,CASSQPRGPDSNTNYGYTF
TRBV7-2,TRBJ1-1,-,-,TGTGCCAGCAGCACCGAGGGGGGGCACCCTGAAGCTTTCTTT,CASSTEGGHPEAFF
TRBV12-3/TRBV12-4,TRBJ2-7,-,-,TGTGCCAGCAGTTTTTACGGCTACGAGCAGTACTTC,CASSFYGYEQYF
TRBV2,TRBJ1-6,-,-,TGTGCCAGCAGTGTTGGTTCTAGCTCCTATAATTCACCCCTCCACTTT,CASSVGSSSYNSPLHF
TRBV6-4,TRBJ1-1,-,-,TGTGCCAGCAGTGACTCGGCAGAGTCGAACACTGAAGCTTTCTTT,CASSDSAESNTEAFF
TRBV6-5,TRBJ1-5,-,-,TGTGCCAGCAGTCACCGGGACGGGCAGCCCCAGCATTTT,CASSHRDGQPQHF
TRBV9,TRBJ2-3,TRBD2,-,TGTGCCAGCAGCGTAGATTTCGGGAGGGGGACAGATACGCAGTATTTT,CASSVDFGRGTDTQYF
TRBV25-1,TRBJ2-7,-,-,TGTGCCAGCAGGGGGGAGAGGGATCAGGGGGGGTACGAGCAGTACTTC,CASRGERDQGGYEQYF
TRBV7-2,TRBJ2-1,-,-,TGTGCCAGCAGCTTATTAGGAGGGCTCTACAATGAGCAGTTCTTC,CASSLLGGLYNEQFF
TRBV15,TRBJ1-2,TRBD1,-,TGTGCCACCAGCGCCACAGGGGCCCATGGCTACACCTTC,CATSATGAHGYTF
TRBV7-8,TRBJ2-3,-,-,TGTGCCACGGGTGCCCGATCCGGGGATACGCAGTATTTT,CATGARSGDTQYF
TRBV7-8,TRBJ1-1,-,-,TGTGCCAGCAGGGGACATTCGGAAGCTTTCTTT,CASRGHSEAFF
TRBV4-3,TRBJ1-2,-,-,TGCGCCAGCAGCCAGGCCCTTTGGACAGCTAACTATGGCTACACCTTC,CASSQALWTANYGYTF
TRBV6-5,TRBJ2-7,-,-,TGTGCCAGCAGTTCAGAACGATACGAGCAGTACTTC,CASSSERYEQYF
TRBV7-2,TRBJ2-7,-,-,TGTGCCAGCAGCTTATTGGGACCCACCTACGAGCAGTACTTC,CASSLLGPTYEQYF
TRBV28,TRBJ1-2,-,-,TGTGCCAGCAGTTCGGGGTCTAATAAGTGGGGCTACACCTTC,CASSSGSNKWGYTF
TRBV2,TRBJ1-5,-,-,TGTGCCAGCGAATTAGGGGGGGCGTCGGGGCAGCCCCAGCATTTT,CASELGGASGQPQHF
TRBV5-1,TRBJ1-1,-,-,TGCGCCAGCACTACCACAGGGATGAACACTGAAGCTTTCTTT,CASTTTGMNTEAFF
TRBV7-8,TRBJ2-1,-,once,TGTGCCAGCAGTCCCAAGGACAGTAACAATGAGCAGTTCTTC,CASSPKDSNNEQFF
TRBV9,TRBJ2-5,-,-,TGTGCCAGCAGCGTAGTGGCAGGGGCACAAGAGACCCAGTACTTC,CASSVVAGAQETQYF
TRBV19,TRBJ2-1,TRBD2,-,TGTGCCAGTAGTTTAGCGGGGGGCAATGAGCAGTTCTTC,CASSLAGGNEQFF
TRBV9,TRBJ2-3,-,-,TGTGCCAGCACCACGGACAGAGTCCCAGATACGCAGTATTTT,CASTTDRVPDTQYF
TRBV19,TRBJ1-5,TRBD1,-,TGTGCCAGTAGTATGCCACAGGGGTCCAGCAATCAGCCCCAGCATTTT,CASSMPQGSSNQPQHF
TRBV7-3,TRBJ1-6,-,-,TGTGCCAGCAGCTCCAATACAGGGAATTCACCCCTCCACTTT,CASSSNTGNSPLHF
TRBV5-1,TRBJ1-1,TRBD1,-,TGCGCCAGCAGCTTATCAGGGGGCTTGAACACTGAAGCTTTCTTT,CASSLSGGLNTEAFF
TRBV5-1,TRBJ1-1,TRBD1,-,TGCGCCAGCAGCGTTGAAGGACAGGGGGTATCTGAAGCTTTCTTT,CASSVEGQGVSEAFF
TRBV7-2,TRBJ2-7,-,-,TGTGCCAGCAGCCCGGGACTTGACCGGAAGGCGGGTAGATTC,CASSPGLDRKAGRF
TRBV27,TRBJ1-1,-,-,TGTGCCAGCAGTTTACGGGGGATGGGGACTGAAGCTTTCTTT,CASSLRGMGTEAFF
TRBV19,TRBJ2-5,TRBD1,once,TGTGCCAGTAGTATAGGTACAGGGGGCGTTGAGGAGACCCAGTACTTC,CASSIGTGGVEETQYF
TRBV27,TRBJ1-3,-,-,TGTGCCAGCAGTTCCCAGGGGTTCTCTGGAAACACCATATATTTT,CASSSQGFSGNTIYF
TRBV10-3,TRBJ1-3,-,-,TGTGCCATCTCGCGGGGGCCGCTCACGGATGGAAACACCATATATTTT,CAISRGPLTDGNTIYF
TRBV27,TRBJ1-2,-,-,TGTGCCAGCAGTTTAGGACCCTCCAACTATGGCTACACCTTC,CASSLGPSNYGYTF
TRBV6-5,TRBJ1-5,-,once,TGTGCCAGCCTCTCGGGGGTTCGAAATCAGCCCCAGCATTTT,CASLSGVRNQPQHF
TRBV6-2/TRBV6-3,TRBJ2-7,TRBD1,-,TGTGCCAGCAGTGGGACAGGGGGCAAATACGAGCAGTACTTC,CASSGTGGKYEQYF